Following are 8 T cell receptor beta chains from one sample sequenced in a study of T-cell memory formation after mild COVID-19. In TCRdb, the 5' RACE reads were re-called with MiXCR into one record per CDR3 protein. The sample yields around 160,000 distinct CDR3 sequences, 11% seen once. Specimen: PBMCs or a T cell subset sorted from them (not recorded which). These TCRs come from a man aged 18 to 30 who had mild COVID-19 (a few samples of this study predate the infection). Cell type and time point are not known.

This clonotype has more than one count but fewer than ten. The CDR3 protein is CASSEQWDSTDTQYF. The DNA for the CDR3 is TGTGCCAGCAGTGAACAGTGGGACTCCACAGATACGCAGTATTTT. The gene calls are TRBV2 and TRBJ2-3, with D possibly being TRBD2 (6 bases). The CDR3 covers 15 residues. The V gene's germline CDR1 is SNHLY and CDR2 FYNNEI. V was cut by 2 bases and J by 2 bases, with 11 bases left in between.

The chain is built from TRBV6-5 and TRBJ2-3; possibly TRBD1 or TRBD2 for D (5 bases each). The CDR3 has 15 residues. Trimming took 2 bases from V and 3 from J, leaving 12 bases between them. Germline V lookup: CDR1 MNHEY, CDR2 SVGAGI. This CDR3 is CASSYRDPGTDTQYF. CDR3 bases: TGTGCCAGCAGTTACAGGGACCCTGGAACAGATACGCAGTATTTT.

The chain links TRBV4-3 to TRBJ2-1; D unclear. V gave up 0 bases and J gave up 12 bases, with 15 bases separating them. CDR1 and CDR2 (germline): LGHNA, YSLEER. There are 14 residues in the CDR3. CDR3 DNA sequence: TGCGCCAGCAGCCAAGATGCAACTAATGAGCGGCAGTTCTTC. Amino acid sequence: CASSQDATNERQFF.

The chain employs TRBV12-3 or TRBV12-4 and TRBJ2-1, with 8 bases lining up with TRBD2. V was clipped by 4 bases and J by 0 bases; unmatched bases: 11. The CDR3 contains 18 residues. CDR3: CASSSPRGSGASYNEQFF. Written as DNA, the CDR3 is TGTGCCAGCAGTTCTCCCAGGGGTAGCGGGGCCTCCTACAATGAGCAGTTCTTC.

The genes are TRBV5-4 and TRBJ1-1, with D unclear. Germline lookup yields CDR1 SGHNT and CDR2 YYREEE (reference sequence). The CDR3 has 15 amino acids. V lost 0 bases to trimming and J lost 6 bases, with 15 bases between them. The CDR3 here is CASSLDPDSPSEAFF. CDR3 nucleotide sequence: TGTGCCAGCAGCTTGGACCCGGATAGTCCGTCTGAAGCTTTCTTT.

The chain combines TRBV18 with TRBJ2-7; no definite D call. Trimming took 0 bases from V and 5 from J, leaving 14 bases between them. This CDR3 comprises 15 residues. Germline V lookup: CDR1 KGHSH, CDR2 LQKENI. Written as DNA, the CDR3 is TGTGCCAGCTCACCACCGACGCAGGATCCCCACGAGCAGTACTTC. Its protein is CASSPPTQDPHEQYF.

V gene TRBV12-3 or TRBV12-4 combines with J gene TRBJ2-2, with D perhaps TRBD2 (5 bases). CDR3 size: 15 residues. Trimming took off 3 bases at V and 7 bases at J, with 15 bases between the two ends. This chain's CDR3 is CASSFKIDYDGELFF. CDR3 coding DNA: TGTGCCAGCAGTTTTAAGATAGACTACGACGGGGAGCTGTTTTTT.

This clonotype has only a few counts. The rearrangement joins TRBV11-2 to TRBJ2-4, with 7 bases aligning to TRBD1. Germline V CDR1 and CDR2: SGHAT, FQNNGV. CDR3 size: 14 residues. The V and J ends lost 1 base and 4 bases, in that order; junction bases with no gene match: 1. The DNA for the CDR3 is TGTGCCAGCAGCTTAGCGGGACAGAAAAACATTCAGTACTTC. Translated, it gives CASSLAGQKNIQYF. The entire variable domain, with the rest obtained from reference TRBV11-2 and TRBJ2-4, is as follows: EAGVAQSPRYKIIEKRQSVAFWCNPISGHATLYWYQQILGQGPKLLIQFQNNGVVDDSQLPKDRFSAERLKGVDSTLKIQPAKLEDSAVYLCASSLAGQKNIQYFGAGTRLSVL.